The clone carrying this T cell receptor beta chain has only a few counts. TCRdb re-called the 5' RACE reads with MiXCR, one entry per CDR3 protein. This sample has hundreds of thousands of distinct CDR3 sequences, with roughly 18% found just once. The CDR3 has 14 residues. The junction had 3 bases not matched to a gene; V was cut back by 5 bases and J by 0 bases. The V gene's germline CDR1 is MNHEY and CDR2 SMNVEV (reference sequence). The sample belongs to a study of T-cell memory formation after mild COVID-19. The J gene is TRBJ2-7, the V gene TRBV27; 8 bases agree with TRBD1. Specimen: PBMCs or a T cell subset sorted from them (not recorded which). This clonotype was sampled from an adult woman who had mild COVID-19 (a few samples of this study predate the infection). Cell type and time point are not known. CDR3 loop: CASSPTGASYEQYF. The DNA for the CDR3 is TGTGCCAGCAGTCCGACAGGGGCCTCCTACGAGCAGTACTTC.